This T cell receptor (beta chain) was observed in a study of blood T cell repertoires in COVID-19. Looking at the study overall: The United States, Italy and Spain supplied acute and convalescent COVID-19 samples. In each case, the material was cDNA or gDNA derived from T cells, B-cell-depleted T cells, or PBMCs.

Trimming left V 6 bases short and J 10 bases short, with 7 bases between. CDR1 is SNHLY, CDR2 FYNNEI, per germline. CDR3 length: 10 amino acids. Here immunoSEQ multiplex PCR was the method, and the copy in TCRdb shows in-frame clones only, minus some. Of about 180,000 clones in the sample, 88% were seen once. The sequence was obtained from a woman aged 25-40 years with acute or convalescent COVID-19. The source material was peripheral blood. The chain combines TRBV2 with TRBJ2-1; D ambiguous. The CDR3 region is CASSDTEQFF. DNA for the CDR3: TGTGCCAGCAGCGACACCGAGCAGTTCTTC.